This passage covers 3 T cell receptor beta chains from one sample sequenced in a study of shared clonotypes between healthy human individuals. Generated by immunoSEQ multiplex PCR, the TCRdb table keeps only in-frame clones and is missing some. The data contain more than 1,200,000 clones, 98% of them singletons. Sequencing was carried out using naive CD4+ T cells sorted from blood. Specified subset: CD45RA+ positively selected. These receptors all come from a man aged 25 to 40 in good health.

CDR3 amino acids: CASSEDYGTENYGYTF. Here the CDR3 DNA reads TGTGCCAGCAGTGAAGACTACGGGACGGAGAACTATGGCTACACCTTC. The chain couples TRBV6-1 to TRBJ1-2; the D gene is possibly TRBD1 (5 bases). This CDR3 has 16 amino acids. V was clipped by 1 base and J by 2 bases, with 14 bases between them. Germline CDR1 reads MNHNS; CDR2 reads SASEGT.

This sequence joins TRBV7-9 and TRBJ2-1, with D perhaps TRBD2 (5 bases). Germline values: CDR1 SEHNR, CDR2 FQNEAQ (reference sequence). This CDR3 is 10 amino acids long. Deletions cut 5 bases from V and 15 bases from J, with 11 bases between. The CDR3 DNA sequence: TGTGCCAGCAGCGTACGGGGTCGGTTCTTC. Its protein product is CASSVRGRFF.

The chain uses TRBV5-6 and TRBJ2-2; perhaps TRBD2 as D (5 bases). The CDR3 covers 15 residues. The V gene lost 4 bases and the J gene lost 7 bases, with 17 bases spanning the gap. Germline V lookup: CDR1 SGHDT, CDR2 YYEEEE. In DNA form, the CDR3 reads TGTGCCAGCAGCGGACGCTTTACGGCGGGCGGGGAGCTGTTTTTT. It specifies CASSGRFTAGGELFF.